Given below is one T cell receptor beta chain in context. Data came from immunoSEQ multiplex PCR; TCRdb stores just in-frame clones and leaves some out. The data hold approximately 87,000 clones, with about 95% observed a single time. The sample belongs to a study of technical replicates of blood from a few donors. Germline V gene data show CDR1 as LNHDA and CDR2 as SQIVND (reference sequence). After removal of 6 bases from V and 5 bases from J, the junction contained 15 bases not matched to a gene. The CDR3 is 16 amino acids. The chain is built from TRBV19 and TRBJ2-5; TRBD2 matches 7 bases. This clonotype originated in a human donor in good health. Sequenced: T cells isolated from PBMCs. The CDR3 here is CASSSGVWGGEETQYF. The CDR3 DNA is TGTGCCAGTAGCTCCGGCGTCTGGGGGGGGGAGGAGACCCAGTACTTC.